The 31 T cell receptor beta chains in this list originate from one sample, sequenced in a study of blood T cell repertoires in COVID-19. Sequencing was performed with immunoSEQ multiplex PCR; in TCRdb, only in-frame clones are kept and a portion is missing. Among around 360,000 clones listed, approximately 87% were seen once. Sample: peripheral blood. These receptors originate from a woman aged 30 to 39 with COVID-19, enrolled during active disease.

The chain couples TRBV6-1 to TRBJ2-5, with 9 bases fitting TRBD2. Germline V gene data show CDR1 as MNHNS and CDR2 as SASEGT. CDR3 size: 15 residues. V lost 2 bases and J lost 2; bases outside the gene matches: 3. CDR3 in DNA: TGTGCCAGCAGTGAATCTAGCGGGACACAAGAGACCCAGTACTTC. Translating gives CASSESSGTQETQYF.

The CDR3 DNA sequence: TGTGCCAGTAGTATAGACCTTAATGAGCAGTTCTTC. Translating gives CASSIDLNEQFF. The chain employs TRBV19 and TRBJ2-1; D not certain. V was trimmed by 0 bases and J by 7 bases, leaving 4 bases between them. Germline V gives CDR1 LNHDA, CDR2 SQIVND (reference sequence). This CDR3 comprises 12 residues.

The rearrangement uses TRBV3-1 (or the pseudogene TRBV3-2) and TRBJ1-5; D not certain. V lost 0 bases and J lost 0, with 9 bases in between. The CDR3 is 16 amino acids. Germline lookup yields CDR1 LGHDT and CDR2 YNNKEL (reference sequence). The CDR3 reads CASSQDPRYSNQPQHF. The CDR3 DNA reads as TGTGCCAGCAGCCAAGATCCGAGATATAGCAATCAGCCCCAGCATTTT.

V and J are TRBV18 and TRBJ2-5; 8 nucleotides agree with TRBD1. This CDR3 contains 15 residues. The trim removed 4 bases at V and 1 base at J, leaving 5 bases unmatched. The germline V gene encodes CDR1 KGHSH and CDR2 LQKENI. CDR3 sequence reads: CASSLATGAQETQYF. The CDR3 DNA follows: TGTGCCAGCTCACTCGCGACAGGGGCCCAAGAGACCCAGTACTTC.

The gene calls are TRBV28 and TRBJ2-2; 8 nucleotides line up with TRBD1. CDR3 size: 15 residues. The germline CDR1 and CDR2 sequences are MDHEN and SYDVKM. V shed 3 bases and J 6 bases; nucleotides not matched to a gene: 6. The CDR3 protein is CASSLGDRTAGELFF. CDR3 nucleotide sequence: TGTGCCAGCAGTTTGGGGGACAGGACGGCCGGGGAGCTGTTTTTT.

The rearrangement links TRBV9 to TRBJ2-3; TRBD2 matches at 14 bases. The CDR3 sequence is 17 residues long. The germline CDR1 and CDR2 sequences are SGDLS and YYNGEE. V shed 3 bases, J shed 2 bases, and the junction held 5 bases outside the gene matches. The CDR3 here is CASSAGTSGRVTDTQYF. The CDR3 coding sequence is TGTGCCAGCAGCGCCGGGACTAGCGGGAGAGTCACAGATACGCAGTATTTT.

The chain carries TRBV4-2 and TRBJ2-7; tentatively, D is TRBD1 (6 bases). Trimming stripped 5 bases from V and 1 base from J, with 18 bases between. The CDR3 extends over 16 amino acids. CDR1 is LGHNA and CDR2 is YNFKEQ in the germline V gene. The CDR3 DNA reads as TGTGCCAGCAGCTTCGGAGTCAACAGGGAGTCCTACGAGCAGTACTTC. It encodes CASSFGVNRESYEQYF.

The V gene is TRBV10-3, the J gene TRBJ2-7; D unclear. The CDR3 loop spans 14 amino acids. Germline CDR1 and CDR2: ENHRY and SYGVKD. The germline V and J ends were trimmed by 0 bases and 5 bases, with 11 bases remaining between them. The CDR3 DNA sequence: TGTGCCATCAGTGAGTCGCAGACACTCCACGAGCAGTACTTC. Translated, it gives CAISESQTLHEQYF.

CDR3 coding DNA: TGTGCCAGCAGACCTAGGACAGCGCTGGAGGAGCAGTACTTC. The encoded protein is CASRPRTALEEQYF. The genes are TRBV6-6 and TRBJ2-7, with TRBD1 as a possible D gene (6 bases). V was shortened by 6 bases and J by 7 bases, with 19 bases between the two germline ends. Germline CDR1 is MNHNY and CDR2 is SVGAGI (reference sequence). The CDR3 is 14 residues long.

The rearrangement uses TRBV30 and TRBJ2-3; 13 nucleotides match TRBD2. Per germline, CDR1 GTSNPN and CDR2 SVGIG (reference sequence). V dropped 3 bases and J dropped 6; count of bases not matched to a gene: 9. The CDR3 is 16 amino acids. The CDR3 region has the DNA TGTGCCTGGAGCGACACACTAGCGGGAGGGAGGGATACGCAGTATTTT. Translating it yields CAWSDTLAGGRDTQYF.

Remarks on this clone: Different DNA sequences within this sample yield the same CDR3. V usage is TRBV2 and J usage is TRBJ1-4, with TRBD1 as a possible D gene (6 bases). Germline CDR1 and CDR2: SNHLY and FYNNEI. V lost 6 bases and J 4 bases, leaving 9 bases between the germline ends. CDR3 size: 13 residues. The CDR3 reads CASRTGRNEKLFF. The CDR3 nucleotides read TGTGCCAGCAGAACAGGGCGTAATGAAAAACTGTTTTTT.

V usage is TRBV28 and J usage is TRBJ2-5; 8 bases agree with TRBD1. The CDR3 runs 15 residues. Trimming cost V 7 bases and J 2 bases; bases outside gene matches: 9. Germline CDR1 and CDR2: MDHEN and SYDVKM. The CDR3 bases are TGTGCCAGCATTTTCGGGAGACAGGGGCAAGAGACCCAGTACTTC. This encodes CASIFGRQGQETQYF.

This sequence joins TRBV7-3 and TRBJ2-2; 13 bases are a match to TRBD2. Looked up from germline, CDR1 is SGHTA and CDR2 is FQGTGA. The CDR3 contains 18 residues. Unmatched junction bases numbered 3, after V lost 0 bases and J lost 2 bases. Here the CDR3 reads CASSLTGLAGLNTGELFF. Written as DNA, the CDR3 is TGTGCCAGCAGCTTAACGGGACTAGCGGGATTAAACACCGGGGAGCTGTTTTTT.

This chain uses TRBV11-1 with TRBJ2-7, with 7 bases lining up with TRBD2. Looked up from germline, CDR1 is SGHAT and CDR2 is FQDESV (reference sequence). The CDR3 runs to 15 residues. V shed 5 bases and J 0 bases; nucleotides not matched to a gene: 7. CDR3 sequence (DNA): TGTGCCAGCAGCGTAACCGGGACTATCTCCTACGAGCAGTACTTC. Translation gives CASSVTGTISYEQYF.

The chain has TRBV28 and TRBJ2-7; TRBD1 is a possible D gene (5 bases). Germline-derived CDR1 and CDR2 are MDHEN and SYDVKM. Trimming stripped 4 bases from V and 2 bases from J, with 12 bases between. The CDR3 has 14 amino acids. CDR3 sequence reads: CASSYWTRPYEQYF. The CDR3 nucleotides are TGTGCCAGCAGTTACTGGACACGCCCCTACGAGCAGTACTTC.

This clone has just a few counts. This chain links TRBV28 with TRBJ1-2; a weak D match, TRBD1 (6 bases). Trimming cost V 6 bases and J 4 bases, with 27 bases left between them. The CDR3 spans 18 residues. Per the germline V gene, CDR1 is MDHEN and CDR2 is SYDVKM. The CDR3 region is CASSNGLQGILGGYGYTF. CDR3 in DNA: TGTGCCAGCAGCAATGGACTTCAGGGGATCTTAGGGGGCTATGGCTACACCTTC.

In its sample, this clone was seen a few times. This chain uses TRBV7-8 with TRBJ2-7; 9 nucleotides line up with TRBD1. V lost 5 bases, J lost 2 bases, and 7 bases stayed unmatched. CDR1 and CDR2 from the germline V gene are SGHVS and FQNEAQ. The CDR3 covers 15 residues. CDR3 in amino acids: CASSPGTGRAYEQYF. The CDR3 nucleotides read TGTGCCAGCAGCCCAGGGACAGGGAGGGCCTACGAGCAGTACTTC.

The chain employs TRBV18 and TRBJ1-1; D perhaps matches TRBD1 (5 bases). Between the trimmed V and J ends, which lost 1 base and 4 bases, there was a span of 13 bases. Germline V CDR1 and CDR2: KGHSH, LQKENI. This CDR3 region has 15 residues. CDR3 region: CASSPLRGGITEAFF. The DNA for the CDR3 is TGTGCCAGCTCACCACTGAGGGGCGGGATCACTGAAGCTTTCTTT.

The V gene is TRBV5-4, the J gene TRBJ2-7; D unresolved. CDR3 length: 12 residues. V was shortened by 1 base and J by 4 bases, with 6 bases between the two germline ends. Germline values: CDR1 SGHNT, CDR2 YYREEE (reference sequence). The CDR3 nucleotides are TGTGCCAGCAGCTTGAACTCGTACGAGCAGTACTTC. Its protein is CASSLNSYEQYF.

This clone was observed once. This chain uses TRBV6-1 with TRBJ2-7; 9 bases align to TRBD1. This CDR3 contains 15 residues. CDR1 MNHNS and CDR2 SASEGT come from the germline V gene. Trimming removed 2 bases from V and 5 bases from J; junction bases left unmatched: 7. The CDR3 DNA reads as TGTGCCAGCAGTGAACCCGGACAGGGGAGCGACGAGCAGTACTTC. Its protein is CASSEPGQGSDEQYF.

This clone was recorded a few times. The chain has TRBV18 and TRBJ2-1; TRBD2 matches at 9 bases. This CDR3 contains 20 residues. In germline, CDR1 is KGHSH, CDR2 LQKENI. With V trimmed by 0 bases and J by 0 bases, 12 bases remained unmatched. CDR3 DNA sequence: TGTGCCAGCTCACCACCACGGGCGGGAGGGCCATCGAGCTCCTACAATGAGCAGTTCTTC. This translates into CASSPPRAGGPSSSYNEQFF. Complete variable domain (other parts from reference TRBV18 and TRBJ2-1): NAGVMQNPRHLVRRRGQEARLRCSPMKGHSHVYWYRQLPEEGLKFMVYLQKENIIDESGMPKERFSAEFPKEGPSILRIQQVVRGDSAAYFCASSPPRAGGPSSSYNEQFFGPGTRLTVL.

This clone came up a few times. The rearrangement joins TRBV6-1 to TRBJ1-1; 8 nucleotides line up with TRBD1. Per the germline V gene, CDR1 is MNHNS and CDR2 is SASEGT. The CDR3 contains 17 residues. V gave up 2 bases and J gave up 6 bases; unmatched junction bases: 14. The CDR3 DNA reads TGTGCCAGCAGTGAACGGGCTTGGACAGGGAAAGGGTCTGAAGCTTTCTTT. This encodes CASSERAWTGKGSEAFF.

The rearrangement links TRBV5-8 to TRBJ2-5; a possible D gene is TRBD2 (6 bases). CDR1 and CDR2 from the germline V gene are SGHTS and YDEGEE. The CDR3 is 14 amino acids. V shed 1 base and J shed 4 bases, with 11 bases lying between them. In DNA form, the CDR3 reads TGTGCCAGCAGCTTGTCCGGGGGTCGAGAGACCCAGTACTTC. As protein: CASSLSGGRETQYF.

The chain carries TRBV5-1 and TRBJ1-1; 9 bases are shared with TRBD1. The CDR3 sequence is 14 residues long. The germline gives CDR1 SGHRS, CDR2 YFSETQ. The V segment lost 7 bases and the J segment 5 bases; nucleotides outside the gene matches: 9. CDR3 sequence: CASEKGDRETEAFF. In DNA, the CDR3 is TGCGCCAGCGAAAAGGGGGACAGGGAAACTGAAGCTTTCTTT.

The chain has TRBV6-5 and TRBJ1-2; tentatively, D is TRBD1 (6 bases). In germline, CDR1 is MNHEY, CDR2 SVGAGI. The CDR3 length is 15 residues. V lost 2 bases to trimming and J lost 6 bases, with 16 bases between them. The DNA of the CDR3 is TGTGCCAGCAGTTACGGGGGCAGCCCTGGAAATGGCTACACCTTC. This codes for CASSYGGSPGNGYTF.

The CDR3 loop is CASSTGNGNTIYF. The CDR3 DNA reads as TGTGCCAGCAGTACAGGGAACGGAAACACCATATATTTT. The chain uses TRBV28 and TRBJ1-3; a possible D gene is TRBD1 (6 bases). In germline, CDR1 is MDHEN, CDR2 SYDVKM. V gave up 5 bases and J gave up 4 bases, with 9 bases separating them. The length of the CDR3 is 13 residues.

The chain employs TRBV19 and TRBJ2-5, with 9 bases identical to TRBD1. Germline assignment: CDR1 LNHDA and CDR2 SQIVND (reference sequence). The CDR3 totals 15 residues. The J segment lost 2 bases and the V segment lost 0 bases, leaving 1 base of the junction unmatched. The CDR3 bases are TGTGCCAGTAGTATAGAAGGGACAGGGCAAGAGACCCAGTACTTC. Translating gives CASSIEGTGQETQYF.

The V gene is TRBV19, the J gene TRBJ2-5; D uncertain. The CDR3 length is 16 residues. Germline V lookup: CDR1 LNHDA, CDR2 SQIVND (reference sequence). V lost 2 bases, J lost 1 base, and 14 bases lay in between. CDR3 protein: CASSILNTPSQETQYF. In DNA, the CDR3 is TGTGCCAGTAGTATACTCAACACCCCGTCCCAAGAGACCCAGTACTTC.

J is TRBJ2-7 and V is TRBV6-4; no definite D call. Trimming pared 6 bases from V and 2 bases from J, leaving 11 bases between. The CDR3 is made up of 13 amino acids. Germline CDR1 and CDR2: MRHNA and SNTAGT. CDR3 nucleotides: TGTGCCAGCAGAAATACAGTGCCCTACGAGCAGTACTTC. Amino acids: CASRNTVPYEQYF.

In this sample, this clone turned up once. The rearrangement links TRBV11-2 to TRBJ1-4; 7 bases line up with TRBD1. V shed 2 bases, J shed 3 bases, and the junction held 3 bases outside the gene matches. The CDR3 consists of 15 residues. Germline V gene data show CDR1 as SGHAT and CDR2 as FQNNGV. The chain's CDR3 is CASSLRGQANEKLFF. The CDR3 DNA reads TGTGCCAGCAGCTTAAGGGGGCAGGCTAATGAAAAACTGTTTTTT.

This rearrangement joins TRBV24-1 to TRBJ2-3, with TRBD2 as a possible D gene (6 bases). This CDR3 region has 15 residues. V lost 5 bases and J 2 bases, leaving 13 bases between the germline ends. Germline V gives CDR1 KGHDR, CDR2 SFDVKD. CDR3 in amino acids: CATSASMDYTDTQYF. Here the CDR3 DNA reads TGTGCCACCAGTGCCTCCATGGACTACACAGATACGCAGTATTTT.